A single sample gave rise to the 22 T cell receptor beta chains below, sequenced in a study of regulatory T cells in long-lasting Graves disease. Library construction for TCR beta used iRepertoire HTBI primers and Arm-PCR of CDR3 regions. TCRdb reanalysed the multiplex PCR reads using MiXCR and keeps one entry per CDR3 protein. The sample has 420,000 or so distinct CDR3 sequences; about a quarter are singletons. Indicated time point: persistent/refractory GD, antithyroid drugs over 5 years with positive TRAb. The TCR library used RNA extracted from PBMCs. Sequencing used peripheral blood mononuclear cells (PBMCs), obtained when the disease was refractory, from a patient treated with antithyroid drugs. The receptor source for this set is a female donor with Graves disease.

This clonotype turned up a few times. The chain links TRBV6-2 or TRBV6-3 to TRBJ1-1; tentative D call: TRBD1 (5 bases). This CDR3 is 13 amino acids long. The germline V and J ends were trimmed by 1 base and 7 bases, with 10 bases remaining between them. Germline V gene data show CDR1 as MNHEY and CDR2 as SVGEGT. The CDR3 DNA is TGTGCCAGCAGTTACTTGCTTACAGGTGAAGCTTTCTTT. Its translation: CASSYLLTGEAFF.

This clonotype was counted at least ten times. The rearrangement uses TRBV2 and TRBJ1-2, with 7 bases identical to TRBD1. There are 14 residues in the CDR3. Trimming at V came to 0 bases and at J to 8 bases, leaving 6 bases not matched to a gene. CDR1 SNHLY and CDR2 FYNNEI come from the germline V gene. The chain's CDR3 is CASSEARGNRGYTF. The CDR3 DNA sequence: TGTGCCAGCAGTGAAGCCAGGGGGAATAGGGGCTACACCTTC.

This clonotype showed up many times. The chain carries TRBV6-5 and TRBJ2-7; no clear D gene. In germline, CDR1 is MNHEY, CDR2 SVGAGI. V was shortened by 2 bases and J by 3 bases, with 5 bases between the two germline ends. This CDR3 has 12 amino acids. In DNA, the CDR3 is TGTGCCAGCAGTTACAACAACTACGAGCAGTACTTC. This translates into CASSYNNYEQYF.

V is TRBV29-1 and J is TRBJ1-6; D gene ambiguous. CDR1 is SQVTM and CDR2 is ANQGSEA in the germline V gene. The V end was cut by 8 bases, the J end by 0 bases, with 11 bases between. This CDR3 is 14 amino acids long. The CDR3 sequence is CSPSRSSYNSPLHF. CDR3 nucleotide sequence: TGCAGCCCTAGCAGGAGCTCCTATAATTCACCCCTCCACTTT.

This rearrangement joins TRBV19 to TRBJ1-2; D perhaps matches TRBD1 (6 bases). Germline-derived CDR1 and CDR2 are LNHDA and SQIVND (reference sequence). The CDR3 contains 13 residues. Trimming removed 3 bases from V and 6 bases from J, with 11 bases in between. The CDR3 loop is CASSIPPGDGYTF. CDR3 DNA: TGTGCCAGTAGTATCCCACCAGGGGATGGCTACACCTTC.

V and J are TRBV7-2 and TRBJ2-7; 8 bases agree with TRBD1. The junction had 13 bases not matched to a gene; V was cut back by 0 bases and J by 3 bases. This CDR3 contains 18 residues. Germline values: CDR1 SGHTA, CDR2 FQGNSA. The CDR3 DNA is TGTGCCAGCAGCTTAGCGCTATCTGACAGGGGCATTTTCTACGAGCAGTACTTC. Its translation: CASSLALSDRGIFYEQYF.

The rearrangement links TRBV24-1 to TRBJ1-1, with D unresolved. Germline V gene data show CDR1 as KGHDR and CDR2 as SFDVKD. Trimming removed 4 bases from V and 4 bases from J, with 9 bases in between. CDR3 length equals 13 residues. CDR3: CATSDIGGTEAFF. CDR3 in DNA: TGTGCCACCAGTGACATAGGTGGCACTGAAGCTTTCTTT.

CDR3 loop: CASSQGPTGGTSGANVLTF. DNA for the CDR3: TGTGCCAGCAGCCAAGGCCCGACAGGGGGTACCTCTGGGGCCAACGTCCTGACTTTC. J is TRBJ2-6 and V is TRBV4-2, with 9 positions matching TRBD1. CDR3 length: 19 amino acids. The germline V gene has CDR1 LGHNA and CDR2 YNFKEQ. Trimming cost V 1 base and J 0 bases; bases outside gene matches: 7.

In this sample, this clonotype turned up a few times. The genes are TRBV2 and TRBJ2-1; 10 nucleotides match TRBD2. Germline assignment: CDR1 SNHLY and CDR2 FYNNEI. This CDR3 has 18 amino acids. V lost 8 bases, J lost 7 bases, and 20 bases stayed unmatched. The CDR3 coding sequence is TGTGCCAGCGCAAGGGCTAGCGGGAGCCTAAACTCAGGGAATGAGCAGTTCTTC. It yields the protein CASARASGSLNSGNEQFF.

On this clonotype itself: One base away lies a much larger clone, so this may be a sequencing read error. The rearrangement links TRBV5-4 to TRBJ2-2, with D unclear. The CDR3 has 13 amino acids. The germline CDR1 and CDR2 sequences are SGHNT and YYREEE (reference sequence). Trimming pared 2 bases from V and 6 bases from J, leaving 8 bases between. The CDR3, as DNA: TGTGCCAGCAGCTTAGTTTTCTCCGGGGAGCTGTTTTTT. Amino acid sequence: CASSLVFSGELFF.

As regards this clonotype: The CDR3 end shows no conserved phenylalanine or tryptophan, and so a read error is likely. The chain has TRBV20-1 and TRBJ2-5; TRBD1 or TRBD2 may be the D gene (5 bases each). This CDR3 comprises 12 residues. V gave up 6 bases and J gave up 4 bases, with 12 bases separating them. CDR1 and CDR2 from the germline V gene are DFQATT and SNEGSKA (reference sequence). The DNA for the CDR3 is TGCAGTGCAGACAGAGGGCTAGAGACCCAGTACCTC. Amino acids: CSADRGLETQYL.

Only a few counts were recorded for this clonotype. This chain uses TRBV6-2 or TRBV6-3 with TRBJ2-2; 7 nucleotides agree with TRBD2. V was clipped by 2 bases and J by 5 bases; unmatched bases: 5. The CDR3 runs 15 residues. Germline lookup yields CDR1 MNHEY and CDR2 SVGEGT. The CDR3, as DNA: TGTGCCAGCAGTTACAACCAGGGAGGGACCGGGGAGCTGTTTTTT. This translates into CASSYNQGGTGELFF.

There are a few counts of this clonotype. The V and J genes are TRBV30 and TRBJ1-1; D is undetermined. V was clipped by 0 bases and J by 8 bases, with 7 bases between them. Germline CDR1 GTSNPN, CDR2 SVGIG (reference sequence). The CDR3 has 11 residues. DNA for the CDR3: TGTGCCTGGAGTGTAGCGGAGGAAGCTTTCTTT. Amino acid sequence: CAWSVAEEAFF.

A remark on this clonotype: A read error is likely here: a far larger clone is one base away. The V gene is TRBV6-1, the J gene TRBJ2-4; D not resolved. The CDR3 has 13 residues. Germline CDR1 reads MNHNS; CDR2 reads SASEGT. Trimming cost V 4 bases and J 0 bases, with 4 bases left between them. The CDR3 protein is CASSAVAKNIQYF. Here the CDR3 DNA reads TGTGCCAGCAGTGCCGTAGCCAAAAACATTCAGTACTTC.

This clonotype was seen only a few times. The V call is TRBV5-4, the J call TRBJ2-2; 7 nucleotides match TRBD2. CDR3 size: 17 residues. From germline, CDR1 is SGHNT and CDR2 YYREEE (reference sequence). The V gene end was trimmed by 1 base and the J gene end by 3 bases; junction bases not matched to a gene: 9. The CDR3: CASSLLASGFHTGELFF. In DNA form, the CDR3 reads TGTGCCAGCAGCTTGCTGGCTAGCGGCTTCCACACCGGGGAGCTGTTTTTT.

In its sample, this clonotype was seen many times. The chain recombines TRBV7-3 with TRBJ2-7, with TRBD2 identical over 12 bases. The length of the CDR3 is 13 residues. After removal of 5 bases from V and 12 bases from J, the junction contained 8 bases not matched to a gene. The V gene's germline CDR1 is SGHTA and CDR2 FQGTGA. The CDR3 DNA sequence: TGTGCCAGCAGCAGACTAGCGGGAGAAGGCCTGTACTTC. This sequence encodes CASSRLAGEGLYF.

The V gene is TRBV2, the J gene TRBJ2-1, with no clear D. The V and J ends lost 4 bases and 3 bases respectively, with 10 bases between them. The CDR3 consists of 14 residues. Looked up from germline, CDR1 is SNHLY and CDR2 is FYNNEI. The DNA for the CDR3 is TGTGCCAGCAGTGGGGCGCGAAGCTACAATGAGCAGTTCTTC. Protein: CASSGARSYNEQFF.

V usage is TRBV5-1 and J usage is TRBJ2-7; 7 bases line up with TRBD2. This CDR3 contains 15 residues. Germline V gene data show CDR1 as SGHRS and CDR2 as YFSETQ. V lost 4 bases, J lost 4 bases, and 11 bases stayed unmatched. The CDR3 DNA sequence: TGCGCCAGCAGCAGAACGGGACTAACGATTTACGAGCAGTACTTC. Its translation: CASSRTGLTIYEQYF.

The chain is built from TRBV18 and TRBJ1-2; D possibly corresponds to TRBD1 (5 bases). The CDR3 runs to 14 residues. Germline CDR1 and CDR2: KGHSH and LQKENI. The V gene lost 6 bases and the J gene lost 2 bases, with 13 bases spanning the gap. Here the CDR3 reads CASSRPPGNYGYTF. CDR3 in DNA: TGTGCCAGCTCCCGCCCCCCAGGGAACTATGGCTACACCTTC.

This clonotype was counted many times. The chain uses TRBV28 and TRBJ1-5; tentative D call: TRBD1 (6 bases). The CDR3 has 15 residues. Trimming took off 3 bases at V and 6 bases at J, with 15 bases between the two ends. Germline V gene lookup returns CDR1 MDHEN and CDR2 SYDVKM. The CDR3 is CASSFPGGRGQPQHF. CDR3 nucleotide sequence: TGTGCCAGCAGTTTTCCTGGGGGGCGGGGTCAGCCCCAGCATTTT. Complete variable domain (other parts from reference TRBV28 and TRBJ1-5): DVKVTQSSRYLVKRTGEKVFLECVQDMDHENMFWYRQDPGLGLRLIYFSYDVKMKEKGDIPEGYSVSREKKERFSLILESASTNQTSMYLCASSFPGGRGQPQHFGDGTRLSIL.

This clonotype showed up many times. The CDR3 protein is CASSEWSRVHGYTF. CDR3 in DNA: TGTGCCAGCAGTGAATGGTCCAGGGTGCATGGCTACACCTTC. The chain combines TRBV2 with TRBJ1-2; a possible D gene is TRBD1 (5 bases). V lost 2 bases to trimming and J lost 6 bases, with 13 bases between them. CDR1 SNHLY and CDR2 FYNNEI come from the germline V gene. The CDR3 totals 14 residues.

This clonotype has at least ten counts. V is TRBV7-9 and J is TRBJ2-7, with TRBD1 matching over 9 bases. V shed 0 bases and J 3 bases; nucleotides not matched to a gene: 3. The CDR3 length is 15 residues. Germline CDR1 and CDR2: SEHNR and FQNEAQ (reference sequence). CDR3 nucleotide sequence: TGTGCCAGCAGCTTAGCGGGGACAGGGCTCTACGAGCAGTACTTC. Amino acids: CASSLAGTGLYEQYF.